The entry below gives a single T cell receptor (beta chain) sequence along with its context. Its cognate antigen is unknown. The sample is drawn from a study of OX40 agonist ivuxolimab in advanced cancers. The study, taken as a whole, reports: The study found that CD8+ T cells averaged more expanded clones than CD4+.

The CDR3 runs to 14 residues. Germline V lookup: CDR1 LNHDA, CDR2 SQIVND (reference sequence). The V end lost 7 bases, the J end lost 5 bases, and 17 bases lay between the germline ends. Only in-frame clones appear in the TCRdb table, and some are missing; sequencing was by immunoSEQ multiplex PCR. The sample has 80,000 to 95,000 clones; approximately 91% are singletons. The sequence was collected from an adult with an advanced solid tumor such as melanoma, head and neck, liver or kidney cancer. The starting material was CD4+ or CD8+ T cells sorted from blood, obtained in a trial of the OX40 agonist ivuxolimab. The chain recombines TRBV19 with TRBJ1-2, with a weak D call TRBD1 (5 bases). This chain's CDR3 is CASTQGPEFYGYTF. The DNA for the CDR3 is TGTGCCAGTACCCAGGGTCCGGAATTTTATGGCTACACCTTC.